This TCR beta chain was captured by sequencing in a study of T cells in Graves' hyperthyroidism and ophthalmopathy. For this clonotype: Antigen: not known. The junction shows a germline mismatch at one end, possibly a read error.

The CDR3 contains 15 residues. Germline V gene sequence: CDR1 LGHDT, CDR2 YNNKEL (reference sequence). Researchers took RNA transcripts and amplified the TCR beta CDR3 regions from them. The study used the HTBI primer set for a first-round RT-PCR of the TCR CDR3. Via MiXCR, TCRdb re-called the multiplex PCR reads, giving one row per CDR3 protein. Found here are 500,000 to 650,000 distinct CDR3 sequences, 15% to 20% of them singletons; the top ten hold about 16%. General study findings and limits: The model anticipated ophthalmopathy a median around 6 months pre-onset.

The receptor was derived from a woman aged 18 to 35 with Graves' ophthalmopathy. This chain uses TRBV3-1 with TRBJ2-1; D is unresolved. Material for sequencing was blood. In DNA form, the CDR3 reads TGTGCCAGCAGCCAAGAGGCGAGCTCCTACAATGAGAAGTTCTTC. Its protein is CASSQEASSYNEKFF.